A selection of T cell receptor beta chains follows, all from one sample in a study of breast tumors, draining lymph nodes, adjacent tissues. Each CDR3 protein is one row after TCRdb ran MiXCR on the multiplex PCR reads. The table records 150,000 to 200,000 distinct CDR3 sequences, approximately 30% of them present only once. Input material: axillary lymph node tissue. Receptors were obtained from a female donor with breast cancer. Some clones in this sample may be carry-over from other donors' samples. Both conserved end residues are part of each CDR3. A D gene is named only where the DNA matches it firmly. Size is stated for part of the rows, as once, few or many counts, or as a class when the clone is expanded.

cdr3_aa: CASSSENRGGTGELFF
cdr3_nt: TGCGCCAGCAGCTCCGAAAACAGGGGGGGCACCGGGGAGCTGTTTTTT
v_call: TRBV5-1
j_call: TRBJ2-2
d_call: -
clone_size: many

cdr3_aa: CASSLTASGRLSTDTQYF
cdr3_nt: TGTGCCAGCAGTTTGACGGCTAGCGGGAGGCTTAGCACAGATACGCAGTATTTT
v_call: TRBV27
j_call: TRBJ2-3
d_call: TRBD2
clone_size: -

cdr3_aa: CSASRNLGTGVSYEQYF
cdr3_nt: TGCAGTGCTAGTCGAAACCTTGGGACAGGGGTCTCCTACGAGCAGTACTTC
v_call: TRBV20-1
j_call: TRBJ2-7
d_call: TRBD1
clone_size: many

cdr3_aa: CASRGSLGTPTGTSGGTETQYF
cdr3_nt: TGTGCCAGCAGGGGGTCGTTAGGGACTCCAACCGGGACTAGCGGGGGAACCGAGACCCAGTACTTC
v_call: TRBV2
j_call: TRBJ2-5
d_call: TRBD2
clone_size: -

cdr3_aa: CASSVGTGNTEAFF
cdr3_nt: TGTGCCAGCAGCGTGGGGACAGGGAACACTGAAGCTTTCTTT
v_call: TRBV7-9
j_call: TRBJ1-1
d_call: TRBD1
clone_size: -

cdr3_aa: CATSDYGVSVSGYTF
cdr3_nt: TGTGCCACCAGTGATTACGGGGTCTCGGTTTCTGGCTACACCTTC
v_call: TRBV24-1
j_call: TRBJ1-2
d_call: -
clone_size: many

cdr3_aa: CASSAWTSGGVNEQFF
cdr3_nt: TGTGCCAGCAGCGCCTGGACTAGCGGGGGGGTTAATGAGCAGTTCTTC
v_call: TRBV7-9
j_call: TRBJ2-1
d_call: TRBD2
clone_size: -

cdr3_aa: CASSFWDRASNEQFF
cdr3_nt: TGTGCCAGCAGCTTTTGGGACAGGGCTTCGAATGAGCAGTTCTTC
v_call: TRBV5-5
j_call: TRBJ2-1
d_call: TRBD1
clone_size: many

cdr3_aa: CAIRTGGAGTEAFF
cdr3_nt: TGTGCCATCAGGACAGGGGGGGCGGGCACTGAAGCTTTCTTT
v_call: TRBV10-3
j_call: TRBJ1-1
d_call: TRBD1
clone_size: -

cdr3_aa: CASGFYREGNSPLHF
cdr3_nt: TGTGCCAGTGGCTTCTACAGGGAGGGGAATTCACCCCTCCACTTT
v_call: TRBV19
j_call: TRBJ1-6
d_call: -
clone_size: many

cdr3_aa: CASSPSDRGLGYTF
cdr3_nt: TGTGCCAGCTCACCCTCGGACAGGGGGCTAGGCTACACCTTC
v_call: TRBV18
j_call: TRBJ1-2
d_call: TRBD1
clone_size: many

cdr3_aa: CASATGGVGQPQHF
cdr3_nt: TGTGCCAGCGCGACAGGGGGGGTCGGACAGCCCCAGCATTTT
v_call: TRBV2
j_call: TRBJ1-5
d_call: TRBD1
clone_size: -

cdr3_aa: CAISESGDSSFTYEQYF
cdr3_nt: TGTGCCATCAGTGAGTCCGGGGACTCGTCCTTTACCTACGAGCAGTACTTC
v_call: TRBV10-3
j_call: TRBJ2-7
d_call: -
clone_size: many

cdr3_aa: CASSENPQGIYGYTF
cdr3_nt: TGTGCCAGCAGCGAAAATCCTCAGGGTATCTATGGCTACACCTTC
v_call: TRBV7-6
j_call: TRBJ1-2
d_call: -
clone_size: many

cdr3_aa: CASTRQGSWNEQFF
cdr3_nt: TGTGCCAGCACCCGACAGGGTTCTTGGAATGAGCAGTTCTTC
v_call: TRBV6-5
j_call: TRBJ2-1
d_call: TRBD1
clone_size: many

cdr3_aa: CASSLEGTPYNEQFF
cdr3_nt: TGTGCCAGCAGCTTAGAAGGGACACCCTACAATGAGCAGTTCTTC
v_call: TRBV13
j_call: TRBJ2-1
d_call: -
clone_size: many

cdr3_aa: CVSSLGLGGDYEQYF
cdr3_nt: TGTGTCAGCAGTCTAGGGTTGGGGGGTGACTACGAGCAGTACTTC
v_call: TRBV6-4
j_call: TRBJ2-7
d_call: -
clone_size: -

cdr3_aa: CASSQAGSRGYTF
cdr3_nt: TGTGCCAGCAGCCAAGCAGGGAGTAGAGGCTACACCTTC
v_call: TRBV4-2
j_call: TRBJ1-2
d_call: -
clone_size: many

cdr3_aa: CNARVLRTLAGGPPPTDTQYF
cdr3_nt: TGCAATGCTAGAGTACTTCGGACTTTAGCCGGAGGACCCCCCCCCACAGATACGCAGTATTTT
v_call: TRBV20-1
j_call: TRBJ2-3
d_call: -
clone_size: -

cdr3_aa: CASSGLAGQSEQYF
cdr3_nt: TGCGCCAGCTCCGGACTAGCGGGCCAGTCCGAGCAGTACTTC
v_call: TRBV4-1
j_call: TRBJ2-7
d_call: TRBD2
clone_size: -

cdr3_aa: CAISDPPTSRTDTQYF
cdr3_nt: TGTGCCATCAGTGACCCCCCGACTAGTCGCACAGATACGCAGTATTTT
v_call: TRBV10-3
j_call: TRBJ2-3
d_call: -
clone_size: many

cdr3_aa: CASSRTVFSNSWTYNEQFF
cdr3_nt: TGTGCCAGCAGCCGGACTGTCTTTTCGAACTCTTGGACCTACAATGAGCAGTTCTTC
v_call: TRBV12-3/TRBV12-4
j_call: TRBJ2-1
d_call: -
clone_size: few

cdr3_aa: CASSARDSAGGYEQYF
cdr3_nt: TGTGCCAGCAGTGCTAGAGATAGTGCGGGCGGCTACGAGCAGTACTTC
v_call: TRBV25-1
j_call: TRBJ2-7
d_call: -
clone_size: -

cdr3_aa: CASSYSLMGEGAKNIQYF
cdr3_nt: TGTGCCAGCAGTTACTCGTTAATGGGGGAGGGGGCCAAAAACATTCAGTACTTC
v_call: TRBV6-6
j_call: TRBJ2-4
d_call: TRBD2
clone_size: few

cdr3_aa: CASSIGGSLALYNEQFF
cdr3_nt: TGTGCCAGTAGTATAGGGGGCTCCTTGGCCTTATACAATGAGCAGTTCTTC
v_call: TRBV19
j_call: TRBJ2-1
d_call: -
clone_size: many

cdr3_aa: CAWRPGLLPNEQFF
cdr3_nt: TGTGCCTGGCGACCGGGACTACTCCCCAATGAGCAGTTCTTC
v_call: TRBV30
j_call: TRBJ2-1
d_call: TRBD2
clone_size: many

cdr3_aa: CSVARSNTGELFF
cdr3_nt: TGCAGCGTTGCTAGATCGAACACCGGGGAGCTGTTTTTT
v_call: TRBV29-1
j_call: TRBJ2-2
d_call: -
clone_size: many

cdr3_aa: CSARDRTANTGELFF
cdr3_nt: TGCAGTGCTAGAGATAGGACGGCGAACACCGGGGAGCTGTTTTTT
v_call: TRBV20-1
j_call: TRBJ2-2
d_call: -
clone_size: many

cdr3_aa: CASTTEYGYTIYF
cdr3_nt: TGCGCCAGCACCACGGAGTACGGCTACACCATATATTTT
v_call: TRBV5-1
j_call: TRBJ1-3
d_call: -
clone_size: -

cdr3_aa: CASSQTEDYGYTF
cdr3_nt: TGCGCCAGCAGTCAGACAGAAGACTATGGCTACACCTTC
v_call: TRBV5-1
j_call: TRBJ1-2
d_call: -
clone_size: many

cdr3_aa: CASSPDHRRPDTQYF
cdr3_nt: TGTGCCAGCAGCCCGGACCACCGCCGCCCAGATACGCAGTATTTT
v_call: TRBV4-2
j_call: TRBJ2-3
d_call: -
clone_size: many

cdr3_aa: CASSPQRVSGNTIYF
cdr3_nt: TGTGCCAGCTCACCACAACGCGTCTCTGGAAACACCATATATTTT
v_call: TRBV18
j_call: TRBJ1-3
d_call: -
clone_size: many

cdr3_aa: CASRWGGNTEAFF
cdr3_nt: TGTGCCAGCAGATGGGGGGGGAACACTGAAGCTTTCTTT
v_call: TRBV27
j_call: TRBJ1-1
d_call: -
clone_size: -

cdr3_aa: CASSLRTSGYNEQFF
cdr3_nt: TGTGCCAGCAGCTTGAGGACTAGCGGCTACAATGAGCAGTTCTTC
v_call: TRBV11-2
j_call: TRBJ2-1
d_call: TRBD2
clone_size: many

cdr3_aa: CASSVSYSLDTQYF
cdr3_nt: TGTGCCAGCAGCGTATCGTACAGCCTCGATACGCAGTATTTT
v_call: TRBV9
j_call: TRBJ2-3
d_call: -
clone_size: many

cdr3_aa: CAITGTVFF
cdr3_nt: TGTGCCATCACCGGGACGGTGTTTTTT
v_call: TRBV10-3
j_call: TRBJ2-2
d_call: -
clone_size: -

cdr3_aa: CASSQSPDPQTDTQYF
cdr3_nt: TGTGCCAGCAGCCAGTCCCCTGACCCTCAGACAGATACGCAGTATTTT
v_call: TRBV4-2
j_call: TRBJ2-3
d_call: -
clone_size: many

cdr3_aa: CALASGLITDTQYF
cdr3_nt: TGTGCCTTGGCGTCGGGACTCATCACAGATACGCAGTATTTT
v_call: TRBV30
j_call: TRBJ2-3
d_call: -
clone_size: many

cdr3_aa: CASSQAGFDYGYTF
cdr3_nt: TGCGCCAGCAGTCAAGCGGGATTCGACTATGGCTACACCTTC
v_call: TRBV10-1
j_call: TRBJ1-2
d_call: -
clone_size: many

cdr3_aa: CASSLRAGVYNSPLHF
cdr3_nt: TGTGCCAGCAGCTTAAGGGCAGGAGTCTATAATTCACCCCTCCACTTT
v_call: TRBV7-9
j_call: TRBJ1-6
d_call: -
clone_size: many

cdr3_aa: CASSIPPRSGELFF
cdr3_nt: TGTGCCAGTAGTATCCCCCCCCGGTCTGGGGAGCTGTTTTTT
v_call: TRBV19
j_call: TRBJ2-2
d_call: -
clone_size: many

cdr3_aa: CASSFPSRGTGEQFF
cdr3_nt: TGTGCCAGCAGCTTTCCCTCCAGGGGCACCGGGGAGCAGTTTTTT
v_call: TRBV7-9
j_call: TRBJ2-2
d_call: -
clone_size: -

cdr3_aa: CASSWEENTEAFF
cdr3_nt: TGTGCCAGTAGTTGGGAGGAGAACACTGAAGCTTTCTTT
v_call: TRBV19
j_call: TRBJ1-1
d_call: -
clone_size: few

cdr3_aa: CASSSPRGGTVTTNEKLFF
cdr3_nt: TGTGCCAGCAGCTCCCCGAGGGGGGGGACAGTAACAACTAATGAAAAACTGTTTTTT
v_call: TRBV5-6
j_call: TRBJ1-4
d_call: TRBD1
clone_size: many